The next 24 T cell receptor beta chains were all read from a single sample in a study of blood T cell repertoires in COVID-19. Measured with immunoSEQ multiplex PCR; TCRdb has only the in-frame clones, and not every one. The sample lists about 120,000 clones; roughly 79% were seen once. Sequencing was performed on peripheral blood. The source of these receptors is a human donor in a cohort sampled during active COVID-19.

J is TRBJ2-3 and V is TRBV9; D perhaps matches TRBD2 (5 bases). Germline loops: CDR1 SGDLS, CDR2 YYNGEE. The CDR3 has 15 residues. V was trimmed by 5 bases and J by 1 base, leaving 14 bases between them. As DNA, the CDR3 is TGTGCCAGCAGTCTAGCCCCCGCAGGCACAGATACGCAGTATTTT. Amino acids: CASSLAPAGTDTQYF.

This clone was recorded once. V and J are TRBV7-9 and TRBJ2-7; 11 bases are shared with TRBD2. There are 16 residues in the CDR3. Per germline, CDR1 SEHNR and CDR2 FQNEAQ (reference sequence). With V trimmed by 5 bases and J by 7 bases, 13 bases remained unmatched. The CDR3 loop is CASSRQTSGVLEEQYF. The CDR3 coding sequence is TGTGCCAGCAGCCGCCAGACTAGCGGGGTTTTAGAAGAGCAGTACTTC. The full variable domain, in which reference TRBV7-9 and TRBJ2-7 provide the parts outside the CDR3, is DTGVSQNPRHKITKRGQNVTFRCDPISEHNRLYWYRQTLGQGPEFLTYFQNEAQLEKSRLLSDRFSAERPKGSFSTLEIQRTEQGDSAMYLCASSRQTSGVLEEQYFGPGTRLTVT.

A single count supports this clone. The chain employs TRBV5-4 and TRBJ2-7, with TRBD2 identical over 10 bases. The CDR3 runs to 15 residues. The ends lost 4 bases at V and 7 bases at J; junction bases unmatched: 11. Germline CDR1 and CDR2: SGHNT and YYREEE (reference sequence). CDR3 DNA sequence: TGTGCCAGCAGCGGGGGGGCTAGCGGGAGTCGGGAGCAGTACTTC. This sequence encodes CASSGGASGSREQYF.

The genes are TRBV18 and TRBJ1-1; TRBD1 matches at 8 bases. The CDR3 runs to 14 residues. Germline V gene data show CDR1 as KGHSH and CDR2 as LQKENI. Trimming removed 3 bases from V and 4 bases from J; junction bases left unmatched: 4. The CDR3 sequence: CASSPSGGFTEAFF. The CDR3 coding sequence is TGTGCCAGCTCACCCTCAGGGGGCTTCACTGAAGCTTTCTTT. The full variable domain, rest sourced from reference TRBV18 and TRBJ1-1, is NAGVMQNPRHLVRRRGQEARLRCSPMKGHSHVYWYRQLPEEGLKFMVYLQKENIIDESGMPKERFSAEFPKEGPSILRIQQVVRGDSAAYFCASSPSGGFTEAFFGQGTRLTVV.

The chain joins TRBV5-1 to TRBJ2-7; tentatively, D is TRBD2 (7 bases). The CDR3 has 16 amino acids. V was pared by 0 bases and J by 5 bases, with 18 bases between. Germline CDR1 reads SGHRS; CDR2 reads YFSETQ. The CDR3 protein is CASSLVLSRGQHEQYF. CDR3 bases: TGCGCCAGCAGCTTGGTTTTGTCGCGGGGGCAACACGAGCAGTACTTC.

This chain joins TRBV25-1 and TRBJ1-6; tentatively, D is TRBD1 (6 bases). Germline assignment: CDR1 MGHDK and CDR2 SYGVNS. The CDR3 contains 14 residues. Trimming removed 4 bases from V and 9 bases from J, with 13 bases in between. This chain's CDR3 is CASSGSTGRSPLHF. The CDR3 DNA reads as TGTGCCAGCAGTGGCTCTACAGGGCGTTCACCCCTCCACTTT.

This clone was seen once. This chain joins TRBV6-2 or TRBV6-3 and TRBJ2-1, with TRBD2 matching over 7 bases. Trimming removed 3 bases from V and 2 bases from J; junction bases left unmatched: 4. Looked up from germline, CDR1 is MNHEY and CDR2 is SVGEGT. The CDR3 is 15 amino acids. The CDR3 loop reads CASSYGGGAYNEQFF. The CDR3 DNA reads TGTGCCAGCAGTTATGGTGGGGGGGCCTACAATGAGCAGTTCTTC.

This rearrangement joins TRBV27 to TRBJ1-2; 10 bases match TRBD1. This CDR3 spans 17 amino acids. V lost 0 bases and J lost 4; bases outside the gene matches: 8. Per the germline V gene, CDR1 is MNHEY and CDR2 is SMNVEV (reference sequence). Written as DNA, the CDR3 is TGTGCCAGCAGTTTATCGCCGGGACAGGGGCCGGCCTATGGCTACACCTTC. This encodes CASSLSPGQGPAYGYTF.

The chain combines TRBV27 with TRBJ1-5, with 11 bases aligning to TRBD1. Germline CDR1 reads MNHEY; CDR2 reads SMNVEV (reference sequence). After removal of 6 bases from V and 2 bases from J, the junction contained 12 bases not matched to a gene. The CDR3 consists of 18 residues. Written as DNA, the CDR3 is TGTGCCAGCAGGCCTGGGACAGGGGGTACCTCGGGCAATCAGCCCCAGCATTTT. It specifies CASRPGTGGTSGNQPQHF.

The CDR3 is CASSVDLAPYEQYF. The DNA for the CDR3 is TGTGCCAGCAGCGTCGACTTAGCGCCCTACGAGCAGTACTTC. The genes are TRBV7-2 and TRBJ2-7; the D gene is possibly TRBD2 (5 bases). CDR3 length: 14 amino acids. CDR1 and CDR2 from the germline V gene are SGHTA and FQGNSA. The V and J ends lost 5 bases and 2 bases respectively, with 13 bases between them.

This chain uses TRBV6-4 with TRBJ2-6; D ambiguous. The V end lost 7 bases, the J end lost 0 bases, and 7 bases lay between the germline ends. The CDR3 totals 14 residues. Germline CDR1 reads MRHNA; CDR2 reads SNTAGT. This CDR3 is CASIRGSGANVLTF. The DNA of the CDR3 is TGTGCCAGCATTCGAGGCTCTGGGGCCAACGTCCTGACTTTC.

J is TRBJ1-5 and V is TRBV6-5; 10 positions match TRBD1. Per germline, CDR1 MNHEY and CDR2 SVGAGI. This CDR3 has 14 residues. Germline trimming cut 6 bases from V and 6 bases from J; bases unmatched to any gene: 5. The CDR3 here is CASSDRGRGQPQHF. The CDR3, as DNA: TGTGCCAGCAGCGACAGGGGGCGCGGTCAGCCCCAGCATTTT.

The genes are TRBV19 and TRBJ2-1; 9 bases match TRBD1. The CDR3 runs to 17 residues. V lost 7 bases to trimming and J lost 5 bases; unmatched junction nucleotides: 15. Germline V gene data show CDR1 as LNHDA and CDR2 as SQIVND (reference sequence). The CDR3 reads CASNPVAGTGLNNEQFF. CDR3 coding DNA: TGTGCCAGTAACCCTGTCGCCGGGACAGGGTTAAACAATGAGCAGTTCTTC.

The chain links TRBV27 to TRBJ1-6; 8 bases line up with TRBD1. CDR3 length: 17 residues. CDR1 and CDR2 (germline): MNHEY, SMNVEV (reference sequence). The J segment lost 0 bases and the V segment lost 7 bases, leaving 8 bases of the junction unmatched. The CDR3 sequence: CASMKPQGGSYNSPLHF. The CDR3 DNA follows: TGTGCCAGCATGAAACCACAGGGGGGCTCCTATAATTCACCCCTCCACTTT.

The table lists this clone with a count of one. The chain joins TRBV6-2 or TRBV6-3 to TRBJ2-7, with unresolved D. The ends were cut back, 5 bases at V and 6 bases at J, with 20 bases in the middle. This CDR3 is built from 15 residues. Germline V gene data show CDR1 as MNHEY and CDR2 as SVGEGT. CDR3 protein: CASSAGGGPPAEQYF. The CDR3, as DNA: TGTGCCAGCAGTGCTGGTGGCGGCCCCCCTGCCGAGCAGTACTTC.

A few counts support this clone. The chain joins TRBV19 to TRBJ2-7; 8 nucleotides agree with TRBD1. The germline gives CDR1 LNHDA, CDR2 SQIVND (reference sequence). The length of the CDR3 is 13 residues. The J segment lost 6 bases and the V segment lost 3 bases, leaving 4 bases of the junction unmatched. Written as DNA, the CDR3 is TGTGCCAGTAGTATTTCAGGGGGCTTCGAGCAGTACTTC. This gives the protein CASSISGGFEQYF.

This chain joins TRBV10-3 and TRBJ1-3, with D possibly being TRBD1 (5 bases). Deletions cut 3 bases from V and 4 bases from J, with 10 bases between. From germline, CDR1 is ENHRY and CDR2 SYGVKD. CDR3 size: 14 residues. The CDR3 reads CAISEGVSGNTIYF. In DNA form, the CDR3 reads TGTGCCATCAGTGAAGGGGTGTCCGGAAACACCATATATTTT.

This rearrangement joins TRBV5-1 to TRBJ2-7; D perhaps matches TRBD1 (5 bases). The V and J ends lost 5 bases and 2 bases respectively, with 17 bases between them. The CDR3 length is 15 residues. Looked up from germline, CDR1 is SGHRS and CDR2 is YFSETQ. Written as DNA, the CDR3 is TGCGCCAGCAGTCTAGACAGTCAACAGGCCTACGAGCAGTACTTC. It codes for CASSLDSQQAYEQYF. The entire variable domain, with the rest obtained from reference TRBV5-1 and TRBJ2-7, is as follows: KAGVTQTPRYLIKTRGQQVTLSCSPISGHRSVSWYQQTPGQGLQFLFEYFSETQRNKGNFPGRFSGRQFSNSRSEMNVSTLELGDSALYLCASSLDSQQAYEQYFGPGTRLTVT.

The chain combines TRBV5-1 with TRBJ1-1, with D possibly TRBD1 on 5 matching bases. Trimming shortened V by 4 bases and J by 0 bases, and 10 bases separated the two germline ends. This CDR3 spans 14 amino acids. Germline CDR1 reads SGHRS; CDR2 reads YFSETQ. The CDR3 DNA is TGCGCCAGCAGCGCACAGGATCTGAACACTGAAGCTTTCTTT. It specifies CASSAQDLNTEAFF.

The chain uses TRBV7-2 and TRBJ1-1; D is ambiguous. Trimming removed 5 bases from V and 1 base from J, with 14 bases in between. This CDR3 contains 15 residues. CDR1 SGHTA and CDR2 FQGNSA come from the germline V gene. CDR3 sequence: CASSRPGSPNTEAFF. The CDR3 coding sequence is TGTGCCAGCAGCCGTCCGGGTTCACCGAACACTGAAGCTTTCTTT.

The chain is built from TRBV3-1 (or the pseudogene TRBV3-2) and TRBJ2-2; TRBD2 aligns across 11 bases. Germline CDR1 LGHDT, CDR2 YNNKEL (reference sequence). The CDR3 covers 18 residues. Losses at the gene ends were 1 base for V and 0 bases for J; bases not matched to a gene: 4. Here the CDR3 DNA reads TGTGCCAGCAGCCAAGTGCTAGCGGGAGGAACGAACACCGGGGAGCTGTTTTTT. Residues: CASSQVLAGGTNTGELFF.

The chain couples TRBV18 to TRBJ2-3; a possible D gene is TRBD1 (6 bases). V lost 3 bases and J lost 0, with 10 bases in between. There are 15 residues in the CDR3. CDR1 and CDR2 from the germline V gene are KGHSH and LQKENI. The chain's CDR3 is CASSPWTASTDTQYF. The CDR3 bases are TGTGCCAGCTCACCCTGGACAGCTAGCACAGATACGCAGTATTTT.

The rearrangement joins TRBV5-1 to TRBJ2-1; 10 nucleotides agree with TRBD2. V lost 1 base, J lost 7 bases, and 11 bases stayed unmatched. The CDR3 covers 17 residues. In germline, CDR1 is SGHRS, CDR2 YFSETQ. The CDR3 DNA follows: TGCGCCAGCAGCTTGCCGGGTCTAGCGGGAGCCGGGAATGAGCAGTTCTTC. It translates to CASSLPGLAGAGNEQFF.

The table lists this clone with a count of one. V usage is TRBV5-4 and J usage is TRBJ2-3, with D unclear. V was pared by 0 bases and J by 0 bases, with 5 bases between. Germline lookup yields CDR1 SGHNT and CDR2 YYREEE (reference sequence). The CDR3 consists of 14 residues. Here the CDR3 reads CASSLDPSTDTQYF. As DNA, the CDR3 is TGTGCCAGCAGCTTGGATCCTAGCACAGATACGCAGTATTTT. Drawing the rest from reference TRBV5-4 and TRBJ2-3, the complete variable domain is ETGVTQSPTHLIKTRGQQVTLRCSSQSGHNTVSWYQQALGQGPQFIFQYYREEENGRGNFPPRFSGLQFPNYSSELNVNALELDDSALYLCASSLDPSTDTQYFGPGTRLTVL.